This entry concerns a single T cell receptor beta chain. CDR3 size: 15 residues. Deletions cut 5 bases from V and 6 bases from J, with 17 bases between. In germline, CDR1 is SEHNR, CDR2 FQNEAQ (reference sequence). Assay used: immunoSEQ multiplex PCR; TCRdb lists only in-frame clones, some missing. The sample contains fewer than 350,000 clones, about nine tenths of which appear only once. The data derive from a study of blood T cell repertoires in COVID-19. The sequence was collected from a woman between 40 and 55 years old with acute COVID-19. The gene calls are TRBV7-9 and TRBJ2-1; a weak D match, TRBD2 (5 bases). The sequenced material came from PBMCs or T cells enriched from blood (not recorded which). This CDR3 reads CASSPKVRAGNEQFF. The CDR3 nucleotides are TGTGCCAGCAGCCCTAAAGTGAGGGCCGGCAATGAGCAGTTCTTC. The complete variable domain, with remaining parts taken from reference TRBV7-9 and TRBJ2-1, reads DTGVSQNPRHKITKRGQNVTFRCDPISEHNRLYWYRQTLGQGPEFLTYFQNEAQLEKSRLLSDRFSAERPKGSFSTLEIQRTEQGDSAMYLCASSPKVRAGNEQFFGPGTRLTVL.